This TCR beta chain is drawn from a study of blood T cells in healthy people across ages. Findings of the study overall: Across samples, TCR beta diversity tracked strongly with naive T cell percentage. Higher diversity and more naive CD4+ cells were features of long-lived donors, compared to aged donors.

The CDR3 extends over 13 amino acids. Germline V CDR1 and CDR2: SEHNR, FQNEAQ (reference sequence). The V end was cut by 2 bases, the J end by 7 bases, with 9 bases between. With a J-beta primer mix and a sample-barcoded 5' primer, a second PCR ran about 7 to 12 cycles. Tagging of each cDNA molecule was performed by a template-switch adaptor with 12 random nucleotides. TCRdb recomputed calls from the 5' RACE reads with MiXCR, one row per CDR3 protein. The sample has some 1.5 million distinct CDR3 sequences; 28% are singletons. On this clonotype: The target antigen is unknown.

J is TRBJ2-1 and V is TRBV7-9, with D uncertain. Specimen: blood. This sequence was found in a woman aged 25-40 years in good health. The CDR3 region is CASSLQVWNEQFF. In DNA, the CDR3 is TGTGCCAGCAGCTTACAGGTCTGGAATGAGCAGTTCTTC.